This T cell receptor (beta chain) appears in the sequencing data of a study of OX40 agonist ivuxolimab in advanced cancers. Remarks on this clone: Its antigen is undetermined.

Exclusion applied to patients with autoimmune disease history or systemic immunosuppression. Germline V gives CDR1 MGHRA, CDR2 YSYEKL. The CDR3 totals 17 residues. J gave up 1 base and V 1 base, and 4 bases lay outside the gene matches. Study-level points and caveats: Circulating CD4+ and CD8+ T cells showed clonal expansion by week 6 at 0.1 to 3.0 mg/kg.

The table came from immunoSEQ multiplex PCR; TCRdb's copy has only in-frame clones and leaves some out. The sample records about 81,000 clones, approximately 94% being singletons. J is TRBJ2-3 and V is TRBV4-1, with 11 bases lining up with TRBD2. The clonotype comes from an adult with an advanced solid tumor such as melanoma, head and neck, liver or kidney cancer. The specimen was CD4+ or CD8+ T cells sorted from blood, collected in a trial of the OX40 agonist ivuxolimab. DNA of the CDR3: TGCGCCAGCAGCCAAGCCCCACTAGCGGGAGGCACAGATACGCAGTATTTT. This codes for CASSQAPLAGGTDTQYF.